The TCR beta chain described here comes from a study of OX40 agonist ivuxolimab in advanced cancers. A note on the overall study: The costimulatory receptor OX40 (CD134) was targeted by ivuxolimab, a fully human IgG2 agonistic monoclonal antibody. Among the roughly 52 dose-escalation patients, 19 had hepatocellular carcinoma, roughly 15 melanoma, 9 renal cell carcinoma and 9 head and neck cancer. Partial responses occurred in three dose-escalation patients, of whom one had hepatocellular carcinoma and two had cutaneous melanoma. Patients were allowed to have had prior anti-PD-1, anti-PD-L1 or anti-CTLA-4 therapy, and approximately 40% of the dose-escalation patients had previously received checkpoint inhibitors. Intravenous ivuxolimab was administered to patients every 2 weeks at six dose levels: 0.01, 0.1, 0.3, 1.5, 3 and 10 mg/kg. Peripheral TCRbeta sequencing was intended to test whether TCR sequence diversity was altered and clonal T-cell expansion was caused by ivuxolimab. The paper describes the monotherapy dose-escalation part (N ≈ 49 patients) of the phase I trial of ivuxolimab. A male proportion of roughly 80% and a mean age of around 60 years, ranging from 23 to 79, were recorded for the dose-escalation cohort. Points the paper makes about the study in general: Partial responders in the 0.1-3.0 mg/kg groups had among the lowest normalized peripheral clonal expansion, especially among CD8+ T cells. The antigen specificity of the peripheral T cells that underwent clonal expansion was not determined. At doses from 0.1 to 3.0 mg/kg, clonal expansion was seen in both CD4+ and CD8+ blood T cells between baseline and week 6. After ivuxolimab, CD8+ T cells had more expanded clones than CD4+ T cells on average. Low levels of normalized T-cell clonal expansion were also shown by some nonresponding patients.

Genomic DNA was extracted from sorted cells for sequencing of the TCRbeta CDR3 region. The immunoSEQ Assay was used for sequencing of TCRbeta CDR3 regions. TCRdb's version of the immuneACCESS table is confined to in-frame rearrangements and falls short of the full clone set. An unresolved V gene accounts for under half of the shortfall where checked; the remainder is of unknown origin. Within this sample are about 76,000 clones, with 85% to 90% of them counted one time only. The ten largest clones add up to 10% to 15% of the sample. The CDR3 measures 13 amino acids from cysteine to phenylalanine. Only the CDR3 DNA is retained, 39 bases long and in frame from the first base. From a lookup of the germline V gene, CDR1 and CDR2 are SGHDT and YYEEEE. V gives up 4 bases and J gives up 0 bases, and the segment between their germline ends measures 7 bases. In regard to this clone: The target of this receptor is not known. No qualities accompany the bases; no much larger clone lies one base away.

The trial excluded patients who had a history of autoimmune disease or were on systemic immunosuppression. Peripheral blood for TCR sequencing was collected from all dose cohorts at baseline, on cycle 4 day 1, and on cycle 7 day 1. Samples were obtained from an open-label, multicenter, first-in-human phase I dose-escalation trial of ivuxolimab. Adults with locally advanced or metastatic melanoma, renal cell carcinoma, hepatocellular carcinoma or head and neck squamous cell carcinoma were enrolled in the trial. CD4+ and CD8+ T cells were sorted separately from peripheral blood before TCR sequencing.

The chain couples TRBV5-6 to TRBJ2-5; the D gene is not confidently resolved. The TCR was taken from an adult with an advanced solid tumor such as melanoma, head and neck, liver or kidney cancer. The source was CD4+ or CD8+ T cells sorted from blood, collected in a trial of the OX40 agonist ivuxolimab. The CDR3 in this case is CASSPQDQETQYF. The bases are TGTGCCAGCAGCCCCCAGGACCAAGAGACCCAGTACTTC.